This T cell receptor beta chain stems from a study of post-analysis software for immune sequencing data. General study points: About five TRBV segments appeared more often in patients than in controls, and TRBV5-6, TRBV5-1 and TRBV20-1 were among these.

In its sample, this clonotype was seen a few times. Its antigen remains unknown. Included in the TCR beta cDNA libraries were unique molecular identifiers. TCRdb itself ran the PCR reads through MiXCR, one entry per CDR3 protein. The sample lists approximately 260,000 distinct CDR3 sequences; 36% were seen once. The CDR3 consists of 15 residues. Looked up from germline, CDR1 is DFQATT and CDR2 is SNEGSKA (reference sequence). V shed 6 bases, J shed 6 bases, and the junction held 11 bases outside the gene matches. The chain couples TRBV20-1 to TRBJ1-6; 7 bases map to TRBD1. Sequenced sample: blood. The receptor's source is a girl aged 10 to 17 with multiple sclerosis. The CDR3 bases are TGCAGTGCGTCTGACAGGGAGGTTGGTAATTCACCCCTCCACTTT. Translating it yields CSASDREVGNSPLHF.